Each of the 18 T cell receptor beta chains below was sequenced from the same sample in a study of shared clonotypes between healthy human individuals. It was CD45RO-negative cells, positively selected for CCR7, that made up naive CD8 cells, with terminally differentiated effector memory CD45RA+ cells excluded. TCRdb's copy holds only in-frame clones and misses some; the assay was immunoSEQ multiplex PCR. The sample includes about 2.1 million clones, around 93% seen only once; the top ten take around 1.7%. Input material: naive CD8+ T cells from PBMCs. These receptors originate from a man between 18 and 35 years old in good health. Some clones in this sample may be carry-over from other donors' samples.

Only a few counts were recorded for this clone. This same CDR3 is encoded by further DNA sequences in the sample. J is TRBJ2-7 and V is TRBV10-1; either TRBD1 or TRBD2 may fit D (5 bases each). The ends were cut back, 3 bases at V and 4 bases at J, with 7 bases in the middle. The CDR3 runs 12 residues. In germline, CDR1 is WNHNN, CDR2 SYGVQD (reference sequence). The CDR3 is CASSDWGYEQYF. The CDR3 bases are TGCGCCAGCAGTGATTGGGGGTACGAGCAGTACTTC.

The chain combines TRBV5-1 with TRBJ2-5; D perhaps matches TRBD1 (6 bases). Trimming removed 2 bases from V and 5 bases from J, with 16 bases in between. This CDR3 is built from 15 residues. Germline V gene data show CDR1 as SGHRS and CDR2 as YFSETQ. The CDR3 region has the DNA TGCGCCAGCAGCTTATCCACAGGGATGGGGGAGACCCAGTACTTC. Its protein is CASSLSTGMGETQYF.

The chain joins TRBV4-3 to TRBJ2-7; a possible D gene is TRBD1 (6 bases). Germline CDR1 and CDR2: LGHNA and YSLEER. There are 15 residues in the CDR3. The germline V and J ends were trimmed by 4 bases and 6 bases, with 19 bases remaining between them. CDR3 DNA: TGCGCCAGCAGCCGGCACAGGGAAAGAGATAGCGAGCAGTACTTC. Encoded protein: CASSRHRERDSEQYF.

This CDR3 reads CASSVESFAYNEQFF. The CDR3 DNA reads as TGCGCCAGCAGTGTGGAAAGTTTCGCCTACAATGAGCAGTTCTTC. V and J are TRBV10-2 and TRBJ2-1; D is ambiguous. Trimming removed 4 bases from V and 2 bases from J, with 12 bases in between. This CDR3 is 15 amino acids long. CDR1 is WSHSY, CDR2 SAAADI, per germline.

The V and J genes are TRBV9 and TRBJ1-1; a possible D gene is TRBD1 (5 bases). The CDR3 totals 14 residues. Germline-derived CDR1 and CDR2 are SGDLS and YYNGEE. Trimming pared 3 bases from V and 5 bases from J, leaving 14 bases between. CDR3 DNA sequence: TGTGCCAGCAGCGCGGGACTATTGGGGACTGAAGCTTTCTTT. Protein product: CASSAGLLGTEAFF. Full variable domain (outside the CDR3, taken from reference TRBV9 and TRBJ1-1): DSGVTQTPKHLITATGQRVTLRCSPRSGDLSVYWYQQSLDQGLQFLIQYYNGEERAKGNILERFSAQQFPDLHSELNLSSLELGDSALYFCASSAGLLGTEAFFGQGTRLTVV.

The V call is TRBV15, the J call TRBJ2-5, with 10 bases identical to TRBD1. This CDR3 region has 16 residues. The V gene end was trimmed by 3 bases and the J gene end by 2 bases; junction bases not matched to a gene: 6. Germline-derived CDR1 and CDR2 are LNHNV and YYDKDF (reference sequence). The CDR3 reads CATSSGTGAGQETQYF. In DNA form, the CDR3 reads TGTGCCACCAGCAGCGGGACAGGGGCTGGTCAAGAGACCCAGTACTTC.

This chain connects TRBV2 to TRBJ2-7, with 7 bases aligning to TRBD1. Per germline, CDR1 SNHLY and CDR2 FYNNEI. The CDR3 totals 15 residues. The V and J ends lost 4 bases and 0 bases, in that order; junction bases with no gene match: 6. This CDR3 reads CASSGSRDSSYEQYF. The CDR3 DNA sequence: TGTGCCAGCAGTGGCTCCCGGGACAGCTCCTACGAGCAGTACTTC.

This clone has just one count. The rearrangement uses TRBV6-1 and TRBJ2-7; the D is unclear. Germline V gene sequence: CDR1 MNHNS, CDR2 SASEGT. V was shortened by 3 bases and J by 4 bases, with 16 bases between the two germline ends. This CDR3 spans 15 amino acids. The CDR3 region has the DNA TGTGCCAGCAGTGATTTTTGGGCACCAAGTTACGAGCAGTACTTC. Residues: CASSDFWAPSYEQYF.

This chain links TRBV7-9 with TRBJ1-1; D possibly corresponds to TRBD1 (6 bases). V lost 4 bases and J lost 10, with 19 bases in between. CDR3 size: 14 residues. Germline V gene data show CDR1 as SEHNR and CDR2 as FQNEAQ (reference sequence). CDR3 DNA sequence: TGTGCCAGCAGCTCCCCGGGGGCCTTCCAGGGAGCTTTCTTT. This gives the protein CASSSPGAFQGAFF. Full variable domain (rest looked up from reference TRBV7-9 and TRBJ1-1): DTGVSQNPRHKITKRGQNVTFRCDPISEHNRLYWYRQTLGQGPEFLTYFQNEAQLEKSRLLSDRFSAERPKGSFSTLEIQRTEQGDSAMYLCASSSPGAFQGAFFGQGTRLTVV.

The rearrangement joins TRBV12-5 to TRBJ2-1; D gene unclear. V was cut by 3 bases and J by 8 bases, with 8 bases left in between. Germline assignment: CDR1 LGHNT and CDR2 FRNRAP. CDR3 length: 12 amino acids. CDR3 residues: CASGFSVHEQFF. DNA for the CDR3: TGTGCTAGTGGTTTTTCTGTCCATGAGCAGTTCTTC.

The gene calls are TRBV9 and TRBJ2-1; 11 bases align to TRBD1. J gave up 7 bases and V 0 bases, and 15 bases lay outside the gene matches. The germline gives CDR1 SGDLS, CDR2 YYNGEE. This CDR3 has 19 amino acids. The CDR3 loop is CASSVEVGGQGVGVNEQFF. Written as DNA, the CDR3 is TGTGCCAGCAGCGTAGAGGTTGGGGGACAGGGGGTTGGCGTTAATGAGCAGTTCTTC.

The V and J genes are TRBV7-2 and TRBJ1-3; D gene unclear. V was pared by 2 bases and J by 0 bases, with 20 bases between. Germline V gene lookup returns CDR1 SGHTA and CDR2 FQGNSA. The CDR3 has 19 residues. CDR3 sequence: CASSLWPRRLTNSGNTIYF. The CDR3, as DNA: TGTGCCAGCAGCTTATGGCCTCGGAGACTGACTAACTCTGGAAACACCATATATTTT.

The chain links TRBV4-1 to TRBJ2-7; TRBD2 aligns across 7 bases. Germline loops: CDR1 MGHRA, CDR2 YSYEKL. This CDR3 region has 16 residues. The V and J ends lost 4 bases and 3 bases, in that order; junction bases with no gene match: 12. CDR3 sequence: CASSPQHSGSLYEQYF. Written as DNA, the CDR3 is TGCGCCAGCAGCCCCCAGCATAGCGGGTCCCTCTACGAGCAGTACTTC.

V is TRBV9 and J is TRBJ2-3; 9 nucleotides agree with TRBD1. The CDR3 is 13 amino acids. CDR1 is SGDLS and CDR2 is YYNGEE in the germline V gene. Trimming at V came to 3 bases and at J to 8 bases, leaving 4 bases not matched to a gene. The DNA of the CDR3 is TGTGCCAGCAGCGCCGACAGGGGGAGTACGCAGTATTTT. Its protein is CASSADRGSTQYF.

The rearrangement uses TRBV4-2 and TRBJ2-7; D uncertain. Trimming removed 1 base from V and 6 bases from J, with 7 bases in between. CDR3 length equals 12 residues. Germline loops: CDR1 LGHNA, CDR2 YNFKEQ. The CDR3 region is CASSQARSEQYF. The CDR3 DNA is TGTGCCAGCAGCCAAGCGAGGAGCGAGCAGTACTTC.

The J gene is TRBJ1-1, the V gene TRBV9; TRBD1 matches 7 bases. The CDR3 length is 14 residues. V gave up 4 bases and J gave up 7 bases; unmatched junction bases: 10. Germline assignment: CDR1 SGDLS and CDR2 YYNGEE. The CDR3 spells CASSLGDRPNEAFF. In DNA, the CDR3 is TGTGCCAGCAGCCTAGGGGACAGACCCAATGAAGCTTTCTTT.

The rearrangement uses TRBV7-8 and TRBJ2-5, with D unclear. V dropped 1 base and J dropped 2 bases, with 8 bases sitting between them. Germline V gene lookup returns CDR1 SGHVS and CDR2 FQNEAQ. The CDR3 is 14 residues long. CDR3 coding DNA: TGTGCCAGCAGCTTAGGTCCCAGGCAAGAGACCCAGTACTTC. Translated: CASSLGPRQETQYF.

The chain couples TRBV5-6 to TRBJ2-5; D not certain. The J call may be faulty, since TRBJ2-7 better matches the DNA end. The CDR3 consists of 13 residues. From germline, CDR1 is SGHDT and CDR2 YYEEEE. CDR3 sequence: CASSQVVDYEQYF. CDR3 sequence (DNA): TGTGCCAGCAGCCAAGTTGTGGACTACGAGCAGTACTTC.